This TCR beta chain derives from a study of CD8 T cells in Susac syndrome (dated by TCRdb to between 2018 and 2021). Background for the entire study: Among the Susac syndrome patients who were sequenced, clinically active disease was present in more than 5 and clinical remission was observed in 8 or 9. At the time of blood withdrawal, Susac syndrome patients were either therapy-naive, taking corticosteroids (with some also receiving IVIg), or on IVIg alone. Whether CD8+ T cell activation and differentiation in Susac syndrome was antigen driven was tested using repertoire sequencing. The study at large found these results: In patients with Susac syndrome, the CD4+ T cell repertoire showed no detectable clonal expansion. The study acknowledged that relatively few individuals were included in the TCR sequencing and HLA analysis.

Peripheral blood CD8+ and CD4+ T cells from healthy donors, Susac syndrome patients and multiple sclerosis patients were profiled by high-throughput TCR beta sequencing. Recently defined diagnostic criteria for definite or probable disease were met by the Susac syndrome patients. Bulk CD8+ and CD4+ T cells were purified magnetically by negative isolation, whereas CD8+ TEMRA cells were enriched by FACS. Blood was collected in EDTA tubes and processed within 24 hours, with PBMCs isolated through density gradient centrifugation. PBMCs intended for TCR sequencing were cryopreserved in liquid nitrogen and were subsequently thawed in a 37 degrees C water bath. Purity of sorted or isolated CD4+, CD8+ and CD8+ TEMRA cells was at least 90%. Relative to germline, V is 3 bases shorter and J is 5 bases shorter, with 11 bases between their ends. The germline V gene provides CDR1 KGHSY and CDR2 FQNENV. The CDR3 numbers 14 residues from cysteine through phenylalanine. Only the CDR3 DNA is retained, 42 bases long and in frame from the first base.

RNA was extracted using the RNeasy kit, and about 0.45 to 1 ug of the RNA was reverse transcribed with random hexamers. The immunoSEQ multiplex PCR assay, covering 54 Vbeta and 13 Jbeta segments, was used to amplify TCR beta CDR3 regions. Bias from PCR amplification was corrected by using a synthetic template baseline for primer optimization and for computational correction. As for how the authors treated the data: Reads were annotated to V, D and J genes according to IMGT and were analyzed with immunoSEQ Analyzer, with only productive sequences retained. Clonality was calculated as one minus the Shannon entropy normalized by log2 of the number of productive unique sequences. For each patient and control, public and private clones were evaluated among the 100 most prevalent clones. Clones were defined as Susac-specific if absent from the healthy and MS cohorts, from some 1,000 published viral clones and from other ImmuneACCESS disease sequences. The public reads were reprocessed in TCRdb via fastp at Q25 and MiXCR, keeping in-frame beta chains. Merged by CDR3 protein, the rows form single entries marked with the most common genes and DNA. TCRdb's processing, not the study's, gives the V and J calls here. In all, the sample holds 120,000 or so distinct CDR3 sequences, and 95% to 96% of those were seen once. Clones ranked in the top ten supply less than 0.15% of the sample.

A note on this clonotype: Its binding antigen is unknown. No qualities accompany the bases; no much larger clone lies one base away.

The chain is encoded by TRBV16 joined to TRBJ2-1; the D gene is perhaps TRBD1, on 5 matching bases. The sequence was collected from a human donor with Susac syndrome. The sequenced sample was CD4+ T cells from PBMCs. The CDR3 sequence is CASSQTLGDNEQFF. DNA sequence: TGTGCCAGCAGCCAGACCCTAGGGGACAATGAGCAGTTCTTC.